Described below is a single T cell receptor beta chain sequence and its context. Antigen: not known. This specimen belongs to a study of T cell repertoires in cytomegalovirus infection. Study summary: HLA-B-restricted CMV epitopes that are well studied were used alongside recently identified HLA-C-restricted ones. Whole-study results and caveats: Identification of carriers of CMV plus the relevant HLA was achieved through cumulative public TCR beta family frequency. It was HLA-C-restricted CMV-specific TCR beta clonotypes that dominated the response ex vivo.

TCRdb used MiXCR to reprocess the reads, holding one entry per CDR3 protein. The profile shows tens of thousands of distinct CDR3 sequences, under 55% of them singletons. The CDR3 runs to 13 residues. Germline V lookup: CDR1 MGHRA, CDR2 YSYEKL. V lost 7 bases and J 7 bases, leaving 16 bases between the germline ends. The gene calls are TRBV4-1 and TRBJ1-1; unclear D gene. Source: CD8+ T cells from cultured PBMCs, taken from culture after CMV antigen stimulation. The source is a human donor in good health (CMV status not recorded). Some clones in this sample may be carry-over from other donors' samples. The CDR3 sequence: CASTHKAAGEAFF. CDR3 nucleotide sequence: TGCGCCAGCACCCACAAGGCAGCAGGTGAAGCTTTCTTT.